A single sample gave rise to the 5 T cell receptor beta chains below, sequenced in a study of blood T cell repertoires in COVID-19. Clones were sequenced by immunoSEQ multiplex PCR, and TCRdb holds only the in-frame ones, with some missing. The data show about 210,000 clones, 80% seen once. Material for sequencing was PBMCs or T cells enriched from blood (not recorded which). Every receptor here comes from a man aged 25-40 years with acute COVID-19.

This clone was detected once. The chain combines TRBV5-1 with TRBJ2-3; 8 bases are shared with TRBD1. With V trimmed by 4 bases and J by 1 base, 5 bases remained unmatched. The CDR3 length is 15 residues. Germline V CDR1 and CDR2: SGHRS, YFSETQ. CDR3 loop: CASSVQGVGTDTQYF. CDR3 nucleotide sequence: TGCGCCAGCAGCGTACAGGGGGTTGGCACAGATACGCAGTATTTT.

This clone appeared a few times. The chain couples TRBV7-2 to TRBJ1-2; 7 nucleotides match TRBD1. This CDR3 has 14 residues. The V gene's germline CDR1 is SGHTA and CDR2 FQGNSA. The J segment lost 3 bases and the V segment lost 2 bases, leaving 3 bases of the junction unmatched. In DNA form, the CDR3 reads TGTGCCAGCAGCTTAATTGGGACAGACTATGGCTACACCTTC. The encoded protein is CASSLIGTDYGYTF.

The J gene is TRBJ2-1, the V gene TRBV9; weak D call: TRBD2 (5 bases). From germline, CDR1 is SGDLS and CDR2 YYNGEE. This CDR3 is 15 amino acids long. Deletions cut 2 bases from V and 6 bases from J, with 15 bases between. CDR3 nucleotide sequence: TGTGCCAGCAGCGTCCTCGGGGATGCCAGCAATGAGCAGTTCTTC. It translates to CASSVLGDASNEQFF.

The CDR3 coding sequence is TGTGCAAGTCGCTTAGCGCGTAGGGGGGGGTTTAGGAACACTGAAGCTTTCTTT. As protein: CASRLARRGGFRNTEAFF. The chain carries TRBV12-2 and TRBJ1-1. TRBV12-2 is recorded as a pseudogene. The CDR3 totals 18 residues.

The chain combines TRBV4-1 with TRBJ2-1; 11 bases match TRBD2. The CDR3 is 19 amino acids. Germline CDR1 and CDR2: MGHRA and YSYEKL. J gave up 0 bases and V 3 bases, and 10 bases lay outside the gene matches. The CDR3 region is CASSHPGTSGGSSYNEQFF. DNA of the CDR3: TGCGCCAGCAGCCACCCCGGGACTAGCGGTGGGAGCTCCTACAATGAGCAGTTCTTC.